Below are 29 T cell receptor beta chains sequenced from a single sample in a study of tumor-infiltrating lymphocytes in primary liver carcinoma. From approximately 0.5 ug of total RNA, TCR beta-specific cDNA was reverse-transcribed using a constant-region primer. What produced the TCR beta libraries was three nested multiplex PCR rounds using slightly modified ARM-PCR. TRBV1-TRBV30 forward primers paired with a C-beta reverse primer were used in the first two PCR rounds, which ran approximately 10 cycles each. TCRdb reprocessed the multiplex PCR reads with MiXCR, giving one entry per CDR3 protein. The table shows approximately 340,000 distinct CDR3 sequences, with less than 70% occurring only once. Blood RNA came from unsorted whole blood; germline DNA was also extracted. What was sequenced was peripheral blood. Every receptor here comes from a man between 40 and 49 years old with primary liver carcinoma and hepatitis B virus infection.

With respect to this clonotype: This may come from a read error, since a much larger clone is one base off. The chain employs TRBV10-3 and TRBJ2-1; weak D call: TRBD2 (5 bases). The CDR3 has 16 residues. CDR1 is ENHRY and CDR2 is SYGVKD in the germline V gene. The DNA for the CDR3 is TGTGCCATCAGTGAGTCTCAGCGGAGCTCCCACAATGAGCAGTTCTTC. The encoded protein is CAISESQRSSHNEQFF.

Remarks on this clonotype: With a much larger clone just one base away, this may be a read error. V usage is TRBV6-5 and J usage is TRBJ2-7; 7 bases are a match to TRBD2. The CDR3 sequence is 15 residues long. Germline V gene sequence: CDR1 MNHEY, CDR2 SVGAGI. After removal of 2 bases from V and 2 bases from J, the junction contained 6 bases not matched to a gene. The CDR3, as DNA: TGTGCCAGCAGTTACGACCGGGACTACACCTACGAGCAGTACTTC. It is translated as CASSYDRDYTYEQYF.

This clonotype is a singleton in its sample. The CDR3 region has the DNA TGTGCCAGCAGTTACCGGGCTAGAGGGTGGGGGGAGACCCAGTACTTC. Encoded protein: CASSYRARGWGETQYF. V gene TRBV6-6 combines with J gene TRBJ2-5; possibly TRBD1 or TRBD2 for D (5 bases each). Trimming pared 2 bases from V and 5 bases from J, leaving 18 bases between. The CDR3 spans 16 residues. Per germline, CDR1 MNHNY and CDR2 SVGAGI (reference sequence).

This clonotype was counted once. At one of its ends the junction is not consistent with the germline gene, which may arise from a read error. This sequence joins TRBV11-2 and TRBJ2-3, with 8 bases matching TRBD2. In germline, CDR1 is SGHAT, CDR2 FQNNGV. The CDR3 runs 15 residues. CDR3 loop: CTSSEAGVNTDTQYF. CDR3 in DNA: TGTACCAGCAGCGAAGCGGGGGTCAACACAGATACTCAGTATTTT.

V is TRBV5-1 and J is TRBJ2-2; D unresolved. Looked up from germline, CDR1 is SGHRS and CDR2 is YFSETQ. V lost 1 base and J 6 bases, leaving 10 bases between the germline ends. The CDR3 runs to 14 residues. CDR3 sequence: CASSLTPGAGELFF. DNA for the CDR3: TGCGCCAGCAGCTTGACCCCCGGAGCCGGGGAGCTGTTTTTT.

Comment on this clonotype: Possible read error: a much larger clone is one base away. This chain joins TRBV4-1 and TRBJ2-7; 12 nucleotides match TRBD2. Unmatched junction bases numbered 15, after V lost 2 bases and J lost 4 bases. This CDR3 is built from 19 residues. Germline V lookup: CDR1 MGHRA, CDR2 YSYEKL. Here the CDR3 reads CASSQKYPSGRARIYEQYF. CDR3 coding DNA: TGCGCCAGCAGCCAAAAATACCCTAGCGGGAGGGCCCGGATATACGAGCAGTACTTC.

Written as DNA, the CDR3 is TGTGTCGGCAGCTTAGTGGTCTGGACTAGGCAGTTCTTC. Protein sequence: CVGSLVVWTRQFF. This chain connects TRBV11-2 to TRBJ2-1; TRBD2 matches at 7 bases. CDR1 is SGHAT and CDR2 is FQNNGV in the germline V gene. This CDR3 comprises 13 residues.

This clonotype has a single count. The junction differs from germline at one of its ends, possibly a read error. The CDR3 sequence: CASGLTSVNVQFF. The DNA for the CDR3 is TGTGCCAGCGGCCTGACTAGCGTCAATGTGCAGTTCTTC. The genes are TRBV11-2 and TRBJ2-1, with 8 bases lining up with TRBD2. Germline V gene sequence: CDR1 SGHAT, CDR2 FQNNGV. The CDR3 is made up of 13 amino acids.

This clonotype was picked up one time. One end of the junction fails to match germline, which may point to a read error. The V call is TRBV11-2, the J call TRBJ2-2; D call uncertain. The length of the CDR3 is 16 residues. Germline loops: CDR1 SGHAT, CDR2 FQNNGV. The CDR3 DNA reads as TGTGCCAGCAGCTCGTGGCTCGGAGAGCTCACCGGTGAGCTGTTTTTT. This gives the protein CASSSWLGELTGELFF.

The V and J genes are TRBV11-2 and TRBJ1-1; unclear D gene. The CDR3 has 12 amino acids. V lost 5 bases and J lost 6, with 10 bases in between. The germline V gene has CDR1 SGHAT and CDR2 FQNNGV. This CDR3 reads CASSRRGSEAFF. The CDR3 DNA reads TGTGCCAGCAGCCGGCGAGGGTCTGAAGCTTTCTTT.

Regarding this clonotype: A much larger clone is a single base away; this may be a read error. The chain employs TRBV12-3 or TRBV12-4 and TRBJ1-5; TRBD1 might be the D (6 bases). The assigned J gene may be wrong: the sequence end matches TRBJ2-3 better. The CDR3 contains 15 residues. The CDR3 sequence: CASSKNRASNQPQYF. DNA for the CDR3: TGTGCCAGCAGTAAAAACAGGGCTAGCAATCAGCCCCAGTATTTT.

For this clonotype: The junction does not match germline at one end; this may be a read error. The chain is built from TRBV6-1 and TRBJ2-3; D may be TRBD1 or TRBD2 (5 bases each). The CDR3 is 15 residues long. Looked up from germline, CDR1 is MNHNS and CDR2 is SASEGT. This CDR3 is CTSSESVSAQGTQYF. For the CDR3, the DNA is TGTACCAGCAGTGAATCGGTTAGCGCGCAGGGTACGCAGTATTTT.

In regard to this clonotype: One end of the junction is discordant with germline, which a read error may explain. V and J are TRBV4-1 and TRBJ1-1; D remains unclear. Germline loops: CDR1 MGHRA, CDR2 YSYEKL. The CDR3 has 16 amino acids. For the CDR3, the DNA is TGCGCCAACAGCCAAGATAGGAACGGCTGGAACACTGAAGCTTTCTTT. As protein: CANSQDRNGWNTEAFF.

A remark on this clonotype: Possible read error: a much larger clone is one base away. J is TRBJ2-5 and V is TRBV6-6, with 10 nucleotides matching TRBD2. The CDR3 contains 19 residues. Per germline, CDR1 MNHNY and CDR2 SVGAGI (reference sequence). This CDR3 reads CPSSYPASGGAGGQETQYF. CDR3 DNA sequence: TGTCCCAGCAGTTACCCAGCCTCCGGAGGAGCGGGAGGGCAAGAGACCCAGTACTTC.

The chain employs TRBV6-2 or TRBV6-3 and TRBJ2-7, with 8 positions matching TRBD2. V dropped 4 bases and J dropped 2; count of bases not matched to a gene: 16. The CDR3 is made up of 18 amino acids. The V gene's germline CDR1 is MNHEY and CDR2 SVGEGT. DNA for the CDR3: TGTGCCAGCAGTTGCAGTTTCTGGACTAGCAGACCTACCTACGAGCAGTACTTC. Residues: CASSCSFWTSRPTYEQYF.

Comment on this clonotype: An end of the junction differs from the germline gene, which may be a read error. The chain has TRBV11-2 and TRBJ2-7, with D possibly matching TRBD1 (6 bases). Per the germline V gene, CDR1 is SGHAT and CDR2 is FQNNGV. The CDR3 runs to 15 residues. CDR3 DNA sequence: TGTGCCAACAGCTTAGGACGGGACACTAACTACGAGAAGTACTTC. Protein: CANSLGRDTNYEKYF.

This clonotype was observed many times. J is TRBJ2-7 and V is TRBV12-3 or TRBV12-4, with D unresolved. Trimming took 3 bases from V and 3 from J, leaving 12 bases between them. This CDR3 is 14 amino acids long. As DNA, the CDR3 is TGTGCCAGCAGTTTCGGTCGGTCACTCTACGAGCAGTACTTC. As protein: CASSFGRSLYEQYF.

On this clonotype: Being one base from a much bigger clone, this may be a read error. The gene calls are TRBV10-2 and TRBJ1-1; maybe TRBD1 (5 bases). CDR1 and CDR2 from the germline V gene are WSHSY and SAAADI. The CDR3 consists of 13 residues. DNA of the CDR3: TGCGCCACCAGTTACGGGGCTCGGGCTGAAGCTTTCTTT. Translated, it gives CATSYGARAEAFF.

With regard to this clonotype: A much larger clone sits a single nucleotide away, making a read error possible. The genes are TRBV12-3 or TRBV12-4 and TRBJ2-1; maybe TRBD1 (5 bases). The ends were cut back, 6 bases at V and 4 bases at J, with 16 bases in the middle. CDR3 length: 15 residues. The CDR3 region has the DNA TGTGCCAGCAGCGTGGGAATAGGGGATTACAATGAGCAGTTCTTC. Protein product: CASSVGIGDYNEQFF.

For this clonotype: An end of the junction differs from the germline gene, which may be a read error. The V gene is TRBV11-2, the J gene TRBJ1-1; D remains ambiguous. This CDR3 is built from 14 residues. Germline V gene data show CDR1 as SGHAT and CDR2 as FQNNGV. The CDR3 DNA reads TGTACCAGCAGCGCGACAAGGACTTCCATTGAAGCTTTCTTT. Amino acids: CTSSATRTSIEAFF.

This clonotype was recorded at least ten times. V gene TRBV28 combines with J gene TRBJ2-7; the D call may be TRBD1 or TRBD2 (5 bases each). This CDR3 comprises 14 residues. Trimming cost V 4 bases and J 4 bases, with 14 bases left between them. Germline CDR1 and CDR2: MDHEN and SYDVKM. The CDR3 DNA sequence: TGTGCCAGCAGTTGGGGCGGCGCGGGTTACGAGCAGTACTTC. Translated: CASSWGGAGYEQYF. Drawing the rest from reference TRBV28 and TRBJ2-7, the complete variable domain is DVKVTQSSRYLVKRTGEKVFLECVQDMDHENMFWYRQDPGLGLRLIYFSYDVKMKEKGDIPEGYSVSREKKERFSLILESASTNQTSMYLCASSWGGAGYEQYFGPGTRLTVT.

On this clonotype: Because it lacks the conserved phenylalanine or tryptophan at the end, this CDR3 is likely a read error. The DNA is left out, because the CDR3 cannot be placed on it with certainty; the CDR3 is given as TCRdb lists it. The chain carries TRBV11-2 and TRBJ1-1. Germline V gene sequence: CDR1 SGHAT, CDR2 FQNNGV. The CDR3 numbers 14 amino acids, ends counted. The CDR3 is CASSLETGNTEALS.

The CDR3 coding sequence is TGTGCCAGCGGCGTTGGGACAGCCTCCAGCACCTACGAGCAGTACTTC. Its protein product is CASGVGTASSTYEQYF. V is TRBV11-2 and J is TRBJ2-7; 7 bases align to TRBD1. Germline CDR1 is SGHAT and CDR2 is FQNNGV. V was clipped by 8 bases and J by 2 bases; unmatched bases: 15. The CDR3 is 16 amino acids.

As regards this clonotype: It is likely a read error, because the conserved phenylalanine at the end of the CDR3 is missing. The rearrangement uses TRBV11-2 and TRBJ1-1; no reliable D call. V lost 0 bases and J lost 1, with 6 bases in between. This CDR3 is built from 14 residues. Germline V gene lookup returns CDR1 SGHAT and CDR2 FQNNGV. The CDR3: CASSLESANTEAFV. CDR3 sequence (DNA): TGTGCCAGCAGCTTAGAGTCGGCGAACACTGAAGCTTTCGTT.

With regard to this clonotype: A read error may be the cause here, since a much bigger clone is one base away. V gene TRBV6-6 combines with J gene TRBJ2-7; 8 bases align to TRBD2. CDR1 and CDR2 (germline): MNHNY, SVGAGI (reference sequence). V lost 8 bases and J lost 5; bases outside the gene matches: 14. This CDR3 comprises 15 residues. The CDR3 reads CASARVLAGTHEQYF. The CDR3, as DNA: TGTGCCAGCGCCAGGGTGCTAGCGGGCACCCACGAGCAGTACTTC.

This clonotype was seen only once. A much larger clone differs by one base, so this may be a read error. This rearrangement joins TRBV10-3 to TRBJ2-3; 11 bases are shared with TRBD2. Germline V gene sequence: CDR1 ENHRY, CDR2 SYGVKD. This CDR3 region has 14 residues. CDR3 DNA sequence: TGTTCCATCAGAACTAGCGGGAGCCCAGATACGCAGTATTTT. Translating it yields CSIRTSGSPDTQYF.

Regarding this clonotype: Sequence at one end of the junction differs from germline and may be a read error. The chain links TRBV5-4 to TRBJ1-6; unclear D gene. Germline V gene data show CDR1 as SGHNT and CDR2 as YYREEE (reference sequence). The CDR3 has 16 amino acids. CDR3 nucleotides: TGTGCCAGTAGCTCGTGGAGAATAGAGTCTAATTCACCCCTCCACTTT. It specifies CASSSWRIESNSPLHF.

This clonotype has a handful of counts. The chain uses TRBV10-3 and TRBJ2-5; 9 bases are shared with TRBD1. This CDR3 comprises 14 residues. Losses at the gene ends were 6 bases for V and 4 bases for J; bases not matched to a gene: 6. Per the germline V gene, CDR1 is ENHRY and CDR2 is SYGVKD. CDR3 loop: CAIRNGTGRETQYF. In nucleotides, the CDR3 is TGTGCCATCAGAAACGGGACAGGGAGAGAGACCCAGTACTTC.

In its sample, this clonotype was seen a few times. V gene TRBV6-1 combines with J gene TRBJ1-2; the D gene is possibly TRBD1 (6 bases). Germline CDR1 MNHNS, CDR2 SASEGT. There are 14 residues in the CDR3. The V end was cut by 1 base, the J end by 8 bases, with 14 bases between. The CDR3 sequence: CASSEDRGAQGYTF. The CDR3 region has the DNA TGTGCCAGCAGTGAAGACCGGGGGGCGCAAGGCTACACCTTC.